This T cell receptor (beta chain) was identified in a study of OX40 agonist ivuxolimab in advanced cancers. This table comes from immunoSEQ multiplex PCR, and its TCRdb copy is limited to in-frame clones, with some not included. The sample contains around 67,000 clones, 70% to 90% of which appear only once. Source: CD4+ or CD8+ T cells sorted from blood, taken in a trial of the OX40 agonist ivuxolimab. The receptor was isolated from an adult with an advanced solid tumor such as melanoma, head and neck, liver or kidney cancer.

In nucleotides, the CDR3 is TGTGCCAGCAGCGGGAACACCGGGGAGCTGTTTTTT. Encoded protein: CASSGNTGELFF. The V and J genes are TRBV9 and TRBJ2-2; D gene ambiguous. The CDR3 is 12 residues long. Between the trimmed V and J ends, which lost 3 bases and 1 base, there was a span of 1 base. Germline CDR1 reads SGDLS; CDR2 reads YYNGEE.